This entry lists 3 T cell receptor beta chains sequenced from one sample in a study of shared clonotypes between healthy human individuals. Assay: immunoSEQ multiplex PCR; the TCRdb copy retains only in-frame clones and omits some. The sample has hundreds of thousands of clones; 92% are singletons. Naive CD8 cells were CD45RO-negative, positively selected for CCR7, excluding terminally differentiated effector memory CD45RA+ cells. Sequenced: naive CD8+ T cells sorted from blood. All receptors derive from a man younger than 40 in good health.

The count of this clone is one. The chain recombines TRBV5-5 with TRBJ2-5, with 10 bases matching TRBD2. Germline V lookup: CDR1 SGHKS, CDR2 YYEKEE (reference sequence). This CDR3 is 18 amino acids long. V was pared by 0 bases and J by 5 bases, with 13 bases of the junction left unmatched. CDR3 amino acids: CASSLDGISGRWSETQYF. Written as DNA, the CDR3 is TGTGCCAGCAGCTTGGATGGTATTAGCGGGAGGTGGTCGGAGACCCAGTACTTC.

The J gene is TRBJ2-3, the V gene TRBV9, with 9 bases aligning to TRBD2. V lost 0 bases and J lost 2; bases outside the gene matches: 4. In germline, CDR1 is SGDLS, CDR2 YYNGEE. The CDR3 covers 16 residues. CDR3 sequence reads: CASSVAVAGVTDTQYF. CDR3 nucleotide sequence: TGTGCCAGCAGCGTAGCTGTAGCGGGGGTCACAGATACGCAGTATTTT.

The rearrangement uses TRBV7-8 and TRBJ1-5; a weak D match, TRBD1 (6 bases). Germline CDR1 reads SGHVS; CDR2 reads FQNEAQ. With 1 base removed from V and 7 bases from J, the gap between germline ends came to 17 bases. This CDR3 is 16 amino acids long. The CDR3 DNA sequence: TGTGCCAGCAGCTTAGGACAACAGGGAGTAGGGCAGCCCCAGCATTTT. Translated, it gives CASSLGQQGVGQPQHF.